This passage covers 12 T cell receptor beta chains from one sample sequenced in a study of blood T cell repertoires in COVID-19. Method: immunoSEQ multiplex PCR; TCRdb's copy keeps in-frame clones and lacks some. The sample has about 200,000 clones; around 84% are singletons. Sequenced sample: PBMCs or T cells enriched from blood (not recorded which). These receptors came from a middle-aged man who had recovered from COVID-19.

The CDR3: CASSGGQGAVEGTEAFF. The CDR3 bases are TGTGCCAGCAGTGGGGGACAGGGCGCGGTAGAGGGGACTGAAGCTTTCTTT. This chain links TRBV25-1 with TRBJ1-1, with TRBD1 matching over 9 bases. This CDR3 comprises 17 residues. Germline V gene lookup returns CDR1 MGHDK and CDR2 SYGVNS. V gave up 4 bases and J gave up 5 bases; unmatched junction bases: 14.

In its sample, this clone was seen a few times. The rearrangement joins TRBV2 to TRBJ2-1; TRBD1 is a possible D gene (5 bases). The CDR3 runs to 13 residues. Deletions cut 5 bases from V and 6 bases from J, with 11 bases between. CDR1 is SNHLY and CDR2 is FYNNEI in the germline V gene. The CDR3 is CASSSDRGNEQFF. Here the CDR3 DNA reads TGTGCCAGCAGTAGTGACAGAGGCAATGAGCAGTTCTTC. The variable domain in full, with the rest retrieved from reference TRBV2 and TRBJ2-1, is EPEVTQTPSHQVTQMGQEVILRCVPISNHLYFYWYRQILGQKVEFLVSFYNNEISEKSEIFDDQFSVERPDGSNFTLKIRSTKLEDSAMYFCASSSDRGNEQFFGPGTRLTVL.

This CDR3 is CASSAGTGGNEQFF. CDR3 nucleotides: TGTGCCAGCAGCGCCGGGACAGGGGGGAATGAGCAGTTCTTC. The chain uses TRBV5-4 and TRBJ2-1, with 11 bases fitting TRBD1. With 4 bases clipped from V and 7 bases from J, the junction kept 4 bases outside the gene matches. This CDR3 is 14 amino acids long. Germline-derived CDR1 and CDR2 are SGHNT and YYREEE (reference sequence).

This chain uses TRBV19 with TRBJ2-1, with no clear D. CDR1 and CDR2 from the germline V gene are LNHDA and SQIVND (reference sequence). Trimming stripped 1 base from V and 5 bases from J, with 21 bases between. This CDR3 has 18 residues. The CDR3 protein is CASSIALTTIPGDNEQFF. DNA of the CDR3: TGTGCCAGTAGTATAGCTTTAACCACTATTCCTGGAGACAATGAGCAGTTCTTC.

V and J are TRBV7-2 and TRBJ2-6; 7 nucleotides line up with TRBD2. Germline V gives CDR1 SGHTA, CDR2 FQGNSA. V lost 1 base, J lost 0 bases, and 6 bases stayed unmatched. This CDR3 spans 18 amino acids. In DNA form, the CDR3 reads TGTGCCAGCAGCTTAGACTCGGGGGGTAGCTCTGGGGCCAACGTCCTGACTTTC. Translated: CASSLDSGGSSGANVLTF. Together with reference TRBV7-2 and TRBJ2-6, the CDR3 gives the full variable domain: GAGVSQSPSNKVTEKGKDVELRCDPISGHTALYWYRQSLGQGLEFLIYFQGNSAPDKSGLPSDRFSAERTGGSVSTLTIQRTQQEDSAVYLCASSLDSGGSSGANVLTFGAGSRLTVL.

This chain connects TRBV6-5 to TRBJ2-2, with D unclear. Germline CDR1 and CDR2: MNHEY and SVGAGI. This CDR3 has 14 residues. V was shortened by 0 bases and J by 7 bases, with 9 bases between the two germline ends. CDR3 DNA sequence: TGTGCCAGCAGTTACTCCACGACGGGCGGGGAGCTGTTTTTT. It encodes CASSYSTTGGELFF.

This clone was seen once. The V and J genes are TRBV19 and TRBJ1-3; D gene unclear. The CDR3 sequence is 16 residues long. V was pared by 0 bases and J by 3 bases, with 12 bases between. Per the germline V gene, CDR1 is LNHDA and CDR2 is SQIVND (reference sequence). CDR3: CASSIDREPDGNTIYF. CDR3 DNA sequence: TGTGCCAGTAGTATAGATCGGGAGCCTGATGGAAACACCATATATTTT. Full variable domain (missing parts from reference TRBV19 and TRBJ1-3): DGGITQSPKYLFRKEGQNVTLSCEQNLNHDAMYWYRQDPGQGLRLIYYSQIVNDFQKGDIAEGYSVSREKKESFPLTVTSAQKNPTAFYLCASSIDREPDGNTIYFGEGSWLTVV.

This clone was seen a single time. In nucleotides, the CDR3 is TGTGCCACCAGGGACTCGGCGGATGGGCGCAACACTGAAGCTTTCTTT. Its translation: CATRDSADGRNTEAFF. The chain joins TRBV24-1 to TRBJ1-1; the D is unclear. Trimming removed 7 bases from V and 2 bases from J, with 19 bases in between. This CDR3 spans 16 amino acids. Germline CDR1 and CDR2: KGHDR and SFDVKD.

This clone came up a few times. This chain uses TRBV30 with TRBJ2-7, with 10 bases fitting TRBD1. Germline-derived CDR1 and CDR2 are GTSNPN and SVGIG (reference sequence). Germline trimming cut 3 bases from V and 5 bases from J; bases unmatched to any gene: 7. The CDR3 is 14 residues long. The CDR3 is CAWRGTGVSHEQYF. DNA for the CDR3: TGTGCCTGGAGGGGGACAGGGGTCTCACACGAGCAGTACTTC. Filled out from reference TRBV30 and TRBJ2-7, the complete variable domain reads SQTIHQWPATLVQPVGSPLSLECTVEGTSNPNLYWYRQAAGRGLQLLFYSVGIGQISSEVPQNLSASRPQDRQFILSSKKLLLSDSGFYLCAWRGTGVSHEQYFGPGTRLTVT.

This sequence joins TRBV19 and TRBJ1-2; D gene uncertain. V shed 5 bases and J shed 4 bases, with 14 bases lying between them. Germline CDR1 LNHDA, CDR2 SQIVND (reference sequence). This CDR3 contains 14 residues. CDR3 nucleotides: TGTGCCAGTAGTCAAGACCGCGGTCGCTATGGCTACACCTTC. Translating gives CASSQDRGRYGYTF.

The rearrangement uses TRBV4-1 and TRBJ2-7; 7 positions match TRBD2. V was clipped by 3 bases and J by 4 bases; unmatched bases: 12. Per germline, CDR1 MGHRA and CDR2 YSYEKL. This CDR3 spans 16 amino acids. This CDR3 reads CASSQGSGLGNYEQYF. CDR3 DNA sequence: TGCGCCAGCAGCCAGGGCAGCGGACTAGGCAATTACGAGCAGTACTTC.

The genes are TRBV7-2 and TRBJ2-7, with a weak D call TRBD1 (6 bases). V was clipped by 0 bases and J by 7 bases, with 10 bases between them. Germline CDR1 reads SGHTA; CDR2 reads FQGNSA. This CDR3 is 13 amino acids long. The CDR3 DNA reads TGTGCCAGCAGCTTAGCGACAGGCTATGAGCAGTACTTC. As protein: CASSLATGYEQYF.